These 13 T cell receptor beta chains were sequenced from one sample in a study of identical twins. TCRdb fed the 5' RACE reads into MiXCR, producing one record per CDR3 protein. The sample carries some 1,600,000 distinct CDR3 sequences, around 33% recorded once. The sequenced sample consisted of cord blood. The receptors come from a newborn girl in good health.

This clonotype occurred a few times. The chain employs TRBV5-1 and TRBJ2-1; 8 positions match TRBD1. Germline CDR1 and CDR2: SGHRS and YFSETQ. The length of the CDR3 is 18 residues. V lost 5 bases, J lost 0 bases, and 13 bases stayed unmatched. This CDR3 is CASRGDRIRPSSYNEQFF. The CDR3 nucleotides read TGCGCCAGCAGGGGGGACAGGATTCGACCGAGCTCCTACAATGAGCAGTTCTTC.

There are many counts of this clonotype. This chain connects TRBV12-3 or TRBV12-4 to TRBJ2-6; the D gene could be TRBD1 or TRBD2 (5 bases each). CDR3 length: 15 residues. V gave up 3 bases and J gave up 0 bases, with 6 bases separating them. The CDR3 DNA reads as TGTGCCAGCAGTTTTGGGGGCTCTGGGGCCAACGTCCTGACTTTC. Translated: CASSFGGSGANVLTF.

V and J are TRBV20-1 and TRBJ2-1; no firm D call. V lost 6 bases, J lost 8 bases, and 11 bases lay in between. The CDR3 covers 11 residues. Per germline, CDR1 DFQATT and CDR2 SNEGSKA (reference sequence). CDR3 residues: CSAGFGDEQFF. For the CDR3, the DNA is TGCAGTGCGGGATTTGGGGATGAGCAGTTCTTC.

The V call is TRBV9, the J call TRBJ2-1, with D tentatively TRBD1 or TRBD2 (5 bases each). Trimming removed 4 bases from V and 5 bases from J, with 19 bases in between. The germline V gene has CDR1 SGDLS and CDR2 YYNGEE. The CDR3 has 16 amino acids. The CDR3 region has the DNA TGTGCCAGCAGCCTGAGGTGGCTTATGGGGGACAATGAGCAGTTCTTC. Amino acids: CASSLRWLMGDNEQFF.

The V call is TRBV6-6, the J call TRBJ2-5, with D unclear. Germline CDR1 is MNHNY and CDR2 is SVGAGI (reference sequence). V lost 3 bases and J lost 5, with 19 bases in between. The length of the CDR3 is 16 residues. For the CDR3, the DNA is TGTGCCAGCAGTTATACCCCGACTGACTCCAGGGAGACCCAGTACTTC. This encodes CASSYTPTDSRETQYF.

The chain employs TRBV6-5 and TRBJ2-3, with D perhaps being TRBD1 or TRBD2 (5 bases each). Germline values: CDR1 MNHEY, CDR2 SVGAGI. This CDR3 spans 15 amino acids. The V and J ends lost 4 bases and 6 bases respectively, with 17 bases between them. This chain's CDR3 is CASSSSGLRGDTQYF. The CDR3 bases are TGTGCCAGCAGTTCCTCCGGACTTAGGGGTGATACGCAGTATTTT.

This clonotype was observed a handful of times. The genes are TRBV6-5 and TRBJ2-3, with 10 bases identical to TRBD2. The J segment lost 1 base and the V segment lost 6 bases, leaving 4 bases of the junction unmatched. Germline CDR1 reads MNHEY; CDR2 reads SVGAGI. CDR3 size: 15 residues. The CDR3 reads CASSWGTSGTDTQYF. The DNA for the CDR3 is TGTGCCAGCAGCTGGGGGACTAGCGGCACAGATACGCAGTATTTT.

The V call is TRBV27, the J call TRBJ2-2; tentatively, D is TRBD2 (5 bases). Trimming took off 0 bases at V and 3 bases at J, with 11 bases between the two ends. The CDR3 runs to 16 residues. Germline values: CDR1 MNHEY, CDR2 SMNVEV (reference sequence). The CDR3 bases are TGTGCCAGCAGTTTATCATCTAGCCCCTACACCGGGGAGCTGTTTTTT. This gives the protein CASSLSSSPYTGELFF.

A few counts support this clonotype. The chain employs TRBV3-1 and TRBJ2-2, with D unclear. This CDR3 is built from 14 residues. The V gene lost 1 base and the J gene lost 1 base, with 4 bases spanning the gap. Germline assignment: CDR1 LGHDT and CDR2 YNNKEL (reference sequence). CDR3 sequence: CASSQAGNTGELFF. For the CDR3, the DNA is TGTGCCAGCAGCCAAGCAGGGAACACCGGGGAGCTGTTTTTT.

The V gene is TRBV11-2, the J gene TRBJ2-5; 7 nucleotides align to TRBD2. CDR3 size: 16 residues. CDR1 and CDR2 (germline): SGHAT, FQNNGV. V dropped 2 bases and J dropped 1; count of bases not matched to a gene: 7. CDR3: CASSLLFPGGQETQYF. CDR3 nucleotides: TGTGCCAGCAGCTTACTCTTTCCGGGGGGCCAAGAGACCCAGTACTTC.

The chain joins TRBV20-1 to TRBJ2-3; D not resolved. There are 14 residues in the CDR3. V dropped 6 bases and J dropped 2 bases, with 15 bases sitting between them. Germline CDR1 is DFQATT and CDR2 is SNEGSKA (reference sequence). CDR3 residues: CSALGRLSTDTQYF. For the CDR3, the DNA is TGCAGTGCCCTCGGCCGACTTTCCACAGATACGCAGTATTTT.

This clonotype was detected only once. The gene calls are TRBV6-5 and TRBJ2-3, with 10 bases fitting TRBD2. Germline V gene data show CDR1 as MNHEY and CDR2 as SVGAGI. J gave up 9 bases and V 4 bases, and 10 bases lay outside the gene matches. The CDR3 loop spans 15 amino acids. The CDR3 reads CASSSNLSGRSTQYF. The CDR3 DNA follows: TGTGCCAGCAGTTCCAACCTTAGCGGGAGGTCGACGCAGTATTTT.

The gene calls are TRBV6-1 and TRBJ1-6; D is perhaps TRBD1 (6 bases). Germline loops: CDR1 MNHNS, CDR2 SASEGT. The CDR3 loop spans 15 amino acids. Trimming took off 11 bases at V and 7 bases at J, with 21 bases between the two ends. CDR3 residues: CAGKPWDIPNSPLHF. The CDR3, as DNA: TGTGCCGGAAAACCCTGGGACATTCCGAATTCACCCCTCCACTTT.